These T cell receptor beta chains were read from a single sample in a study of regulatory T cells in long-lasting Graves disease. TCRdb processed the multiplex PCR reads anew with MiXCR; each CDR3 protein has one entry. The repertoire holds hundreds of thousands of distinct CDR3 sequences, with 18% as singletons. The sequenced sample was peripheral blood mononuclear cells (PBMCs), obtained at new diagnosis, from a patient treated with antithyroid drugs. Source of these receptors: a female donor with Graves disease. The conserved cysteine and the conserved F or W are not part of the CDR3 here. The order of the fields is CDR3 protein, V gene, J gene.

ASSLVGTGPNEQY,TRBV12-3/TRBV12-4,TRBJ2-7
ASSIRVGTSGVNNEQF,TRBV12-3/TRBV12-4,TRBJ2-1
ASSPGTGKNTGELF,TRBV11-2,TRBJ2-2
ASSYSSGANYGYT,TRBV6-2/TRBV6-3,TRBJ1-2
ASRVRGTQETQY,TRBV27,TRBJ2-5
ASAGGEETQY,TRBV27,TRBJ2-5
ASSLIRNSGNTIY,TRBV7-8,TRBJ1-3
SVVGRGVVGYT,TRBV29-1,TRBJ1-2
ASSSKDRPRGMLYEQY,TRBV28,TRBJ2-7
AWRMGLEQY,TRBV30,TRBJ2-7
ATSDPIPGQGTPGLAYEQY,TRBV24-1,TRBJ2-7
ASRSKGLQNYGYT,TRBV12-3/TRBV12-4,TRBJ1-2
ASKLMGQGGTEAF,TRBV7-3,TRBJ1-1
ASSHPGGNEQF,TRBV4-1,TRBJ2-1
ASSSGGHRNTGELF,TRBV28,TRBJ2-2
ASSEELREGDTQY,TRBV2,TRBJ2-3
ASSRAGPNYGYT,TRBV27,TRBJ1-2
ASSLERLGFMNTEAF,TRBV11-3,TRBJ1-1
ASSLGARVEQY,TRBV12-3/TRBV12-4,TRBJ2-7
ASHDSTGGSYGYT,TRBV28,TRBJ1-2
ASSSLFYEQY,TRBV28,TRBJ2-7
AISETTGQRYEQY,TRBV10-3,TRBJ2-7
ASSFSRAAGVPYEQY,TRBV27,TRBJ2-7
ASNPSRTYTGANVLT,TRBV12-3/TRBV12-4,TRBJ2-6
ASSDSNRGGDTQY,TRBV6-2/TRBV6-3,TRBJ2-3
ASSLHLAGGQETQY,TRBV5-6,TRBJ2-5
ASSSTSGRVAYNEQF,TRBV10-2,TRBJ2-1
ASRPTSGDTQY,TRBV3-1,TRBJ2-3
ASSSFLDNYGYT,TRBV27,TRBJ1-2
ASTRGNTEAF,TRBV28,TRBJ1-1
ASTSGRTAYEQY,TRBV12-5,TRBJ2-7
ASSLFSYNEQF,TRBV7-3,TRBJ2-1
ASSPRDSSYGYT,TRBV28,TRBJ1-2
ASSIILGQPTDTQY,TRBV19,TRBJ2-3
ASSLGLAGAVEQF,TRBV4-1,TRBJ2-1
CASRERTSGSSIFEQF,TRBV20-1,TRBJ2-1
ASSESPGGSYEQY,TRBV2,TRBJ2-7
ASSIRQGLANEQF,TRBV19,TRBJ2-1
ASSLWRTGNTDTQY,TRBV11-1,TRBJ2-3
AWRKTLNTEAF,TRBV30,TRBJ1-1
ASSSGGEGGQPQH,TRBV12-3/TRBV12-4,TRBJ1-5
ASSATPPYEQY,TRBV11-1,TRBJ2-7
ATSTLRTNTEAF,TRBV15,TRBJ1-1
ASGRGTNYNEQF,TRBV28,TRBJ2-1
ASSYRPFPGTSGRGERTGELF,TRBV6-5,TRBJ2-2
SVILDAETQY,TRBV29-1,-
ASSLGARVYEQY,TRBV13,TRBJ2-7
ASSFGGFNSPLH,TRBV5-1,TRBJ1-6
SARDGPRNNQPQH,TRBV20-1,TRBJ1-5
ASSYPGELF,TRBV6-2/TRBV6-3,TRBJ2-2
ASSPSGRRTDTQY,TRBV12-3/TRBV12-4,TRBJ2-3
ASSPLAVAVGGKTEAF,TRBV18,TRBJ1-1
AISGQGGMNTEAF,TRBV10-3,TRBJ1-1
ASSLARVNNEQF,TRBV5-1,TRBJ2-1
ASEGQGAYEQY,TRBV7-9,TRBJ2-7
ASSPSRQFPYEQY,TRBV28,TRBJ2-7
ASSYSGTKETQY,TRBV5-8,TRBJ2-5
ASSLDRGFQPQH,TRBV11-3,TRBJ1-5
SARLAGGPKETQY,TRBV20-1,TRBJ2-5
ASSQVYGTSGTNTGELF,TRBV4-2,TRBJ2-2